Shown below are 3 T cell receptor beta chains from a single sample sequenced in a study of cytomegalovirus exposure and HLA in healthy donors (dated by TCRdb to 2016 to 2017). Library generation was performed with the immunoSEQ multiplex PCR assay. Imported from immuneACCESS, the table was reduced by TCRdb to in-frame sequences with V and J called. These copies leave out some clones; in studies compared against another copy, an unresolved V gene accounts for under half, and the cause of the remainder is not known. Within this sample are approximately 190,000 clones, with about 80% of them counted one time only. The top ten clonotypes cover under 7.5% of the sample. The sequenced material came from PBMCs. The receptors stem from a man between 18 and 29 years old in good health and CMV-seropositive.

This chain joins TRBV19 and TRBJ2-1, with 7 nucleotides matching TRBD1. The germline V gene encodes CDR1 LNHDA and CDR2 SQIVND (reference sequence). V shed 6 bases and J 0 bases; nucleotides not matched to a gene: 8. CDR3 length: 16 residues. The CDR3, as DNA: TGTGCCAGTAGGGGGGACAGCCTACGCTCCTACAATGAGCAGTTCTTC. Translated: CASRGDSLRSYNEQFF.

This clone was seen a few times. This chain uses TRBV25-1 with TRBJ2-7; TRBD2 agrees at 7 bases. In germline, CDR1 is MGHDK, CDR2 SYGVNS. V shed 4 bases and J 4 bases; nucleotides not matched to a gene: 1. This CDR3 has 12 residues. The CDR3 spells CASSGGRYEQYF. The DNA of the CDR3 is TGTGCCAGCAGTGGCGGGAGATACGAGCAGTACTTC.

The V and J genes are TRBV7-6 and TRBJ2-2; 11 nucleotides line up with TRBD2. Per germline, CDR1 SGHVS and CDR2 FNYEAQ. The CDR3 runs 16 residues. The V and J ends lost 2 bases and 2 bases, in that order; junction bases with no gene match: 1. CDR3 loop: CASSLRLAGNTGELFF. DNA for the CDR3: TGTGCCAGCAGCTTAAGACTAGCGGGAAACACCGGGGAGCTGTTTTTT.